The 18 T cell receptor beta chains presented below share a single source sample, sequenced in a study of response to subunit inactivated influenza vaccine. TCRdb independently ran MiXCR on the RT-PCR reads; one entry per CDR3 protein. The sample holds approximately 290,000 distinct CDR3 sequences; roughly 20% are singletons and the top ten take about 9.4%. The specimen was PBMCs from blood, collected around 22 months after vaccination. These receptors were collected from a man aged 50 to 69 who received an inactivated influenza vaccine.

This clonotype was detected a few times. The rearrangement uses TRBV18 and TRBJ1-4; maybe TRBD1 (6 bases). The germline gives CDR1 KGHSH, CDR2 LQKENI. The CDR3 sequence is 17 residues long. V lost 3 bases and J 5 bases, leaving 19 bases between the germline ends. CDR3 in amino acids: CASSPQGIRGLNEKLFF. In DNA form, the CDR3 reads TGTGCCAGCTCACCTCAGGGGATTCGGGGATTAAATGAAAAACTGTTTTTT.

Here the CDR3 DNA reads TGTGCCAGCAGTTTCGTCAGGGACGAGCAGTACTTC. Protein product: CASSFVRDEQYF. The chain couples TRBV12-3 or TRBV12-4 to TRBJ2-7, with D possibly TRBD1 on 5 matching bases. V was cut by 3 bases and J by 5 bases, with 8 bases left in between. The CDR3 covers 12 residues.

This clonotype occurred a few times. This chain uses TRBV29-1 with TRBJ1-1, with D perhaps matching TRBD1 (5 bases). This CDR3 is built from 10 residues. The germline V gene has CDR1 SQVTM and CDR2 ANQGSEA. Trimming pared 4 bases from V and 10 bases from J, leaving 10 bases between. DNA of the CDR3: TGCAGCGTTGGTTGGGGGGTAGCTTTCTTT. Encoded protein: CSVGWGVAFF.

This sequence joins TRBV7-2 and TRBJ1-2, with D maybe TRBD1 (6 bases). Looked up from germline, CDR1 is SGHTA and CDR2 is FQGNSA. V was cut by 2 bases and J by 7 bases, with 14 bases left in between. The CDR3 loop spans 14 amino acids. The CDR3 sequence is CASSLNRVQSGYTF. The CDR3 coding sequence is TGTGCCAGCAGCTTAAACAGGGTGCAATCTGGCTACACCTTC.

The chain recombines TRBV30 with TRBJ1-2; D might be TRBD1 (6 bases). Looked up from germline, CDR1 is GTSNPN and CDR2 is SVGIG (reference sequence). Deletions cut 2 bases from V and 4 bases from J, with 17 bases between. The CDR3 loop spans 15 amino acids. CDR3 DNA: TGTGCCTGGAGTCGACGCACAGGGAGCGCCTATGGCTACACCTTC. Translated: CAWSRRTGSAYGYTF.

This clonotype was recorded only once. CDR3 sequence (DNA): TGTGCCATCAGTGAGTCCGGACAGGGGGCGAGGGAGACCCAGTACTTC. Residues: CAISESGQGARETQYF. The rearrangement joins TRBV10-3 to TRBJ2-5; 11 bases line up with TRBD1. This CDR3 has 16 amino acids. The junction had 5 bases not matched to a gene; V was cut back by 0 bases and J by 5 bases. Germline CDR1 ENHRY, CDR2 SYGVKD.

This clonotype was found a few times. The V gene is TRBV20-1, the J gene TRBJ1-2, with D perhaps TRBD1 (5 bases). This CDR3 is 16 amino acids long. Germline V CDR1 and CDR2: DFQATT, SNEGSKA (reference sequence). V lost 1 base and J lost 7, with 22 bases in between. CDR3: CSARVLTPHGGAGYTF. Written as DNA, the CDR3 is TGCAGTGCTAGAGTCCTCACCCCCCACGGGGGAGCTGGCTACACCTTC.

The chain recombines TRBV20-1 with TRBJ2-3; TRBD2 aligns across 11 bases. Unmatched junction bases numbered 3, after V lost 0 bases and J lost 1 base. The germline V gene encodes CDR1 DFQATT and CDR2 SNEGSKA (reference sequence). The CDR3 has 16 residues. CDR3 coding DNA: TGCAGTGCTAGAGATTGGACTAGCGGGCGCACAGATACGCAGTATTTT. Protein sequence: CSARDWTSGRTDTQYF.

This clonotype was detected a few times. This sequence joins TRBV30 and TRBJ1-1, with D unresolved. Germline-derived CDR1 and CDR2 are GTSNPN and SVGIG (reference sequence). CDR3 length equals 13 residues. The V gene lost 5 bases and the J gene lost 0 bases, with 10 bases spanning the gap. CDR3 protein: CAWRRGVNTEAFF. Here the CDR3 DNA reads TGTGCCTGGCGACGCGGGGTGAACACTGAAGCTTTCTTT.

This sequence joins TRBV6-1 and TRBJ1-2, with a possible D match to TRBD1 (6 bases). The CDR3 consists of 14 residues. Deletions cut 6 bases from V and 4 bases from J, with 15 bases between. Germline V gene sequence: CDR1 MNHNS, CDR2 SASEGT. The CDR3 DNA follows: TGTGCCAGCAGCTCAGGGGTCCCCTCCTATGGCTACACCTTC. It is translated as CASSSGVPSYGYTF.

This clonotype was seen at least ten times. The chain joins TRBV20-1 to TRBJ1-1; 7 positions match TRBD1. The CDR3 runs 13 residues. In germline, CDR1 is DFQATT, CDR2 SNEGSKA (reference sequence). The V segment lost 4 bases and the J segment 0 bases; nucleotides outside the gene matches: 2. CDR3 sequence: CSATDRLNTEAFF. The CDR3 DNA follows: TGCAGTGCTACGGACAGGCTGAACACTGAAGCTTTCTTT.

About this clonotype itself: Its ends do not fully match the called genes, so a read error is possible. The rearrangement links TRBV20-1 to TRBJ1-1; D is unresolved. CDR1 DFQATT and CDR2 SNEGSKA come from the germline V gene (reference sequence). This CDR3 has 12 amino acids. The CDR3 DNA reads as TGCAGTGCGCAGGACCTATCCACTGAATCTTTCTTT. Translation gives CSAQDLSTESFF.

The CDR3 sequence: CAWSPALGQPQHF. CDR3 nucleotide sequence: TGTGCCTGGAGTCCGGCCCTAGGTCAGCCCCAGCATTTT. The rearrangement joins TRBV30 to TRBJ1-5; no clear D gene. The CDR3 runs to 13 residues. Germline lookup yields CDR1 GTSNPN and CDR2 SVGIG (reference sequence). V was trimmed by 2 bases and J by 6 bases, leaving 11 bases between them.

There are a few counts of this clonotype. The chain recombines TRBV29-1 with TRBJ2-7; 8 bases match TRBD1. Germline trimming cut 7 bases from V and 5 bases from J; bases unmatched to any gene: 19. Germline values: CDR1 SQVTM, CDR2 ANQGSEA. The CDR3 totals 16 residues. The CDR3 here is CSASGLMTGEVDEQYF. For the CDR3, the DNA is TGCAGCGCCTCAGGCCTTATGACAGGGGAGGTTGACGAGCAGTACTTC.

Details on this clonotype: A read error may account for a junction end that differs from germline. The chain recombines TRBV3-1 with TRBJ2-3; 7 bases line up with TRBD1. There are 13 residues in the CDR3. Germline V CDR1 and CDR2: LGHDT, YNNKEL (reference sequence). CDR3 coding DNA: TGTGCAAGCACCGGGACAGAACGTCTAACGCAGTATTTT. This encodes CASTGTERLTQYF.

This clonotype was counted between two and nine times. The chain is built from TRBV12-3 or TRBV12-4 and TRBJ1-2; TRBD1 aligns across 8 bases. The CDR3 sequence is 13 residues long. J was trimmed by 7 bases and V by 4 bases; bases with no gene match: 5. CDR3: CASSYQGASGYTF. The DNA of the CDR3 is TGTGCCAGCAGTTACCAGGGGGCCTCTGGCTACACCTTC.

This clonotype was observed a few times. The gene calls are TRBV19 and TRBJ2-3; D is perhaps TRBD1 or TRBD2 (5 bases each). V lost 3 bases and J lost 3, with 13 bases in between. The germline gives CDR1 LNHDA, CDR2 SQIVND (reference sequence). The CDR3 length is 15 residues. The CDR3 is CASSIGTQRTDTQYF. The CDR3 region has the DNA TGTGCCAGTAGTATCGGGACCCAGCGGACAGATACGCAGTATTTT.

Ten or more counts support this clonotype. This chain connects TRBV5-1 to TRBJ1-6; 10 bases are shared with TRBD1. The CDR3 has 14 residues. The junction had 1 base not matched to a gene; V was cut back by 2 bases and J by 8 bases. From germline, CDR1 is SGHRS and CDR2 YFSETQ. CDR3: CASSFGTGDSPLHF. As DNA, the CDR3 is TGCGCCAGCAGCTTCGGGACAGGGGATTCACCCCTCCACTTT.